These 28 T cell receptor beta chains were sequenced from one sample in a study of cytomegalovirus exposure and HLA in healthy donors. Primers for the PCR totalled 60 Vbeta and 13 Jbeta. Only in-frame clones appear in the TCRdb table, and some are missing; sequencing was by immunoSEQ multiplex PCR. The sample holds approximately 130,000 clones, about two thirds seen once. The sample taken for sequencing was PBMCs. All receptors derive from a human donor in good health.

The count of this clone is one. The genes are TRBV27 and TRBJ1-2; D is unclear. Germline V gives CDR1 MNHEY, CDR2 SMNVEV (reference sequence). The germline V and J ends were trimmed by 5 bases and 8 bases, with 18 bases remaining between them. The CDR3 totals 14 residues. The CDR3 nucleotides are TGTGCCAGCAGTCTGGGTCCGGGGTTTTACGGCTACACCTTC. Translating it yields CASSLGPGFYGYTF.

The rearrangement uses TRBV30 and TRBJ2-3, with 7 bases fitting TRBD1. In germline, CDR1 is GTSNPN, CDR2 SVGIG (reference sequence). The CDR3 length is 15 residues. With 2 bases clipped from V and 5 bases from J, the junction kept 10 bases outside the gene matches. CDR3 bases: TGTGCCTGGAGTACAGGACAGGTTGGGATAGATACGCAGTATTTT. This codes for CAWSTGQVGIDTQYF.

This clone was detected a few times. V usage is TRBV6-6 and J usage is TRBJ1-2, with D hard to call. Germline CDR1 and CDR2: MNHNY and SVGAGI (reference sequence). V lost 1 base and J 3 bases, leaving 15 bases between the germline ends. The CDR3 contains 16 residues. The CDR3 spells CASSYFPTQEDYGYTF. DNA of the CDR3: TGTGCCAGCAGTTACTTTCCGACGCAGGAGGACTATGGCTACACCTTC.

The J gene is TRBJ1-2, the V gene TRBV28; TRBD1 matches at 7 bases. Germline assignment: CDR1 MDHEN and CDR2 SYDVKM. The V and J ends lost 5 bases and 10 bases, in that order; junction bases with no gene match: 10. CDR3 size: 13 residues. CDR3 region: CASSRTGARVYTF. DNA of the CDR3: TGTGCCAGCAGTCGGACAGGCGCCCGGGTCTACACCTTC.

The chain is built from TRBV6-5 and TRBJ1-2, with TRBD1 matching over 10 bases. The germline V gene has CDR1 MNHEY and CDR2 SVGAGI. The CDR3 is 16 residues long. The junction had 11 bases not matched to a gene; V was cut back by 2 bases and J by 8 bases. CDR3 loop: CASSYIGRQGAGGYTF. The CDR3 DNA is TGTGCCAGCAGTTACATAGGAAGACAGGGGGCAGGGGGCTACACCTTC.

The rearrangement uses TRBV4-2 and TRBJ1-1, with D maybe TRBD1 (5 bases). From germline, CDR1 is LGHNA and CDR2 YNFKEQ. V lost 4 bases to trimming and J lost 4 bases, with 13 bases between them. This CDR3 has 14 amino acids. DNA of the CDR3: TGTGCCAGCAGCCGCAATACGGGGGGCACTGAAGCTTTCTTT. Its protein product is CASSRNTGGTEAFF.

The chain employs TRBV18 and TRBJ1-1, with TRBD1 matching 10 bases. The V segment lost 4 bases and the J segment 3 bases; nucleotides outside the gene matches: 5. Germline CDR1 KGHSH, CDR2 LQKENI. This CDR3 is 15 amino acids long. DNA for the CDR3: TGTGCCAGCTCACTTCCGGGACAGGGGTACACTGAAGCTTTCTTT. It specifies CASSLPGQGYTEAFF. Filled out from reference TRBV18 and TRBJ1-1, the complete variable domain reads NAGVMQNPRHLVRRRGQEARLRCSPMKGHSHVYWYRQLPEEGLKFMVYLQKENIIDESGMPKERFSAEFPKEGPSILRIQQVVRGDSAAYFCASSLPGQGYTEAFFGQGTRLTVV.

The V call is TRBV18, the J call TRBJ1-1; no definite D call. Looked up from germline, CDR1 is KGHSH and CDR2 is LQKENI. CDR3 length equals 15 residues. Trimming stripped 5 bases from V and 1 base from J, with 14 bases between. The DNA for the CDR3 is TGTGCCAGCTCATCAGTATTGGGCCAGAACACTGAAGCTTTCTTT. It encodes CASSSVLGQNTEAFF.

The chain has TRBV6-5 and TRBJ1-3; TRBD1 matches 8 bases. CDR1 and CDR2 from the germline V gene are MNHEY and SVGAGI. The CDR3 loop spans 13 amino acids. With 8 bases clipped from V and 5 bases from J, the junction kept 5 bases outside the gene matches. CDR3 residues: CASGQGVRNTIYF. In DNA, the CDR3 is TGTGCCAGCGGACAGGGTGTAAGAAACACCATATATTTT.

This clone was seen a few times. The J gene is TRBJ2-1, the V gene TRBV19; 8 nucleotides align to TRBD2. Looked up from germline, CDR1 is LNHDA and CDR2 is SQIVND (reference sequence). The V segment lost 6 bases and the J segment 5 bases; nucleotides outside the gene matches: 18. This CDR3 spans 18 amino acids. The CDR3 sequence: CASSHITGRTSRNNEQFF. CDR3 sequence (DNA): TGTGCCAGTAGCCATATTACCGGACGGACTAGCAGGAACAATGAGCAGTTCTTC.

In this sample, this clone turned up a few times. The V and J genes are TRBV2 and TRBJ2-2; TRBD1 matches at 7 bases. Unmatched junction bases numbered 3, after V lost 3 bases and J lost 2 bases. Germline lookup yields CDR1 SNHLY and CDR2 FYNNEI. The CDR3 has 15 residues. CDR3 amino acids: CASSERGLNTGELFF. The DNA for the CDR3 is TGTGCCAGCAGTGAGAGGGGGCTTAACACCGGGGAGCTGTTTTTT. Full variable domain (outside the CDR3, taken from reference TRBV2 and TRBJ2-2): EPEVTQTPSHQVTQMGQEVILRCVPISNHLYFYWYRQILGQKVEFLVSFYNNEISEKSEIFDDQFSVERPDGSNFTLKIRSTKLEDSAMYFCASSERGLNTGELFFGEGSRLTVL.

V and J are TRBV10-2 and TRBJ1-1; 7 nucleotides line up with TRBD1. V was clipped by 7 bases and J by 8 bases; unmatched bases: 7. Germline V lookup: CDR1 WSHSY, CDR2 SAAADI. The CDR3 is 12 amino acids. The CDR3: CASKGAHVEAFF. The CDR3 DNA sequence: TGCGCCAGCAAGGGGGCCCACGTAGAAGCTTTCTTT.

The rearrangement uses TRBV28 and TRBJ2-7; TRBD2 might be the D (6 bases). V lost 6 bases and J 3 bases, leaving 15 bases between the germline ends. Germline CDR1 reads MDHEN; CDR2 reads SYDVKM. CDR3 length: 14 amino acids. The chain's CDR3 is CASRTAGAFYEQYF. CDR3 nucleotides: TGTGCCAGCAGAACAGCGGGTGCCTTCTACGAGCAGTACTTC.

This chain joins TRBV9 and TRBJ2-1; no reliable D call. CDR1 and CDR2 (germline): SGDLS, YYNGEE. V was trimmed by 0 bases and J by 7 bases, leaving 8 bases between them. This CDR3 is 13 amino acids long. The CDR3 nucleotides are TGTGCCAGCAGCGTAGGAGTTTATAATGAGCAGTTCTTC. It is translated as CASSVGVYNEQFF.

This clone was observed a handful of times. This chain links TRBV5-4 with TRBJ1-2, with D perhaps TRBD1 (5 bases). V lost 0 bases to trimming and J lost 7 bases, with 19 bases between them. The CDR3 sequence is 16 residues long. Germline CDR1 is SGHNT and CDR2 is YYREEE (reference sequence). The CDR3 is CASSLGGAGTTSGYTF. The CDR3 region has the DNA TGTGCCAGCAGCTTGGGAGGGGCAGGGACTACTTCTGGCTACACCTTC.

This clone appeared a few times. The chain has TRBV7-6 and TRBJ2-3; TRBD2 might be the D (7 bases). Germline V gives CDR1 SGHVS, CDR2 FNYEAQ. V was trimmed by 1 base and J by 0 bases, leaving 17 bases between them. This CDR3 is built from 18 residues. The CDR3 loop is CASSLGRAGAPSTDTQYF. In DNA, the CDR3 is TGTGCCAGCAGCTTAGGGAGGGCGGGGGCCCCTAGCACAGATACGCAGTATTTT.

CDR3 bases: TGTGCCAGCAGTGAGGATGCTTCGAGACTAACGGGAGCCCCAGGGTTCTTC. Amino acids: CASSEDASRLTGAPGFF. The chain couples TRBV2 to TRBJ2-1; D is possibly TRBD2 (6 bases). V was clipped by 3 bases and J by 15 bases, with 30 bases between them. In germline, CDR1 is SNHLY, CDR2 FYNNEI. The CDR3 totals 17 residues.

This chain uses TRBV5-1 with TRBJ2-7, with 8 nucleotides matching TRBD2. CDR1 is SGHRS, CDR2 YFSETQ, per germline. The CDR3 is 14 amino acids. The ends lost 2 bases at V and 6 bases at J; junction bases unmatched: 7. The CDR3 reads CASSLGAGVGEQYF. The CDR3 bases are TGCGCCAGCAGCTTAGGAGCGGGAGTCGGCGAGCAGTACTTC.

The J gene is TRBJ2-7, the V gene TRBV10-3, with D possibly TRBD2 on 6 matching bases. Germline V gene sequence: CDR1 ENHRY, CDR2 SYGVKD. Trimming left V 10 bases short and J 2 bases short, with 12 bases between. This CDR3 spans 12 amino acids. Written as DNA, the CDR3 is TGTGCCACCGGACTATTGACCTACGAGCAGTACTTC. It encodes CATGLLTYEQYF.

The chain carries TRBV9 and TRBJ1-3; D is possibly TRBD1 (5 bases). The CDR3 contains 15 residues. Germline loops: CDR1 SGDLS, CDR2 YYNGEE. The V and J ends lost 0 bases and 4 bases respectively, with 11 bases between them. CDR3 residues: CASSVEGPGGNTIYF. CDR3 nucleotide sequence: TGTGCCAGCAGCGTAGAGGGGCCAGGCGGAAACACCATATATTTT. Using reference TRBV9 and TRBJ1-3 for the parts outside the CDR3, the full variable domain is DSGVTQTPKHLITATGQRVTLRCSPRSGDLSVYWYQQSLDQGLQFLIQYYNGEERAKGNILERFSAQQFPDLHSELNLSSLELGDSALYFCASSVEGPGGNTIYFGEGSWLTVV.

This rearrangement joins TRBV5-5 to TRBJ1-2; the match to TRBD1 covers 7 bases. The germline CDR1 and CDR2 sequences are SGHKS and YYEKEE (reference sequence). Germline trimming cut 4 bases from V and 1 base from J; bases unmatched to any gene: 7. This CDR3 spans 15 amino acids. The CDR3 nucleotides read TGTGCCAGCAGCGACCGGACAGGCATTAACTATGGCTACACCTTC. This translates into CASSDRTGINYGYTF.

This sequence joins TRBV4-1 and TRBJ1-3; D not resolved. Deletions cut 0 bases from V and 0 bases from J, with 12 bases between. The germline V gene has CDR1 MGHRA and CDR2 YSYEKL. This CDR3 contains 17 residues. This CDR3 is CASSQDGAEVSGNTIYF. CDR3 bases: TGCGCCAGCAGCCAAGATGGAGCTGAGGTCTCTGGAAACACCATATATTTT.

There are a few counts of this clone. The chain links TRBV4-2 to TRBJ2-7; D remains ambiguous. Trimming pared 0 bases from V and 3 bases from J, leaving 12 bases between. The length of the CDR3 is 15 residues. The V gene's germline CDR1 is LGHNA and CDR2 YNFKEQ. Here the CDR3 reads CASSQDPSSGYEQYF. DNA of the CDR3: TGTGCCAGCAGCCAAGATCCTTCCTCGGGCTACGAGCAGTACTTC.

The J gene is TRBJ2-3, the V gene TRBV7-2; 8 nucleotides line up with TRBD2. The CDR3 runs 16 residues. Germline V gene data show CDR1 as SGHTA and CDR2 as FQGNSA. The junction had 10 bases not matched to a gene; V was cut back by 4 bases and J by 4 bases. CDR3 loop: CASSSGLAYSADTQYF. The CDR3 DNA sequence: TGTGCCAGCAGCTCTGGACTAGCCTATTCCGCAGATACGCAGTATTTT.

The chain has TRBV7-9 and TRBJ2-2; D gene uncertain. Trimming took off 3 bases at V and 6 bases at J, with 5 bases between the two ends. The CDR3 is 12 amino acids. CDR1 SEHNR and CDR2 FQNEAQ come from the germline V gene (reference sequence). The CDR3 DNA reads TGTGCCAGCAGCTTCCGGGCCGGGGAGCTGTTTTTT. Amino acid sequence: CASSFRAGELFF.

V is TRBV9 and J is TRBJ2-2; D perhaps matches TRBD1 (6 bases). The CDR3 has 13 residues. Trimming cost V 1 base and J 6 bases, with 7 bases left between them. Germline V gene lookup returns CDR1 SGDLS and CDR2 YYNGEE. The chain's CDR3 is CASSVQGSGELFF. The CDR3 region has the DNA TGTGCCAGCAGCGTACAGGGGTCCGGGGAGCTGTTTTTT.

A few counts support this clone. The rearrangement uses TRBV7-7 and TRBJ2-5, with 9 nucleotides matching TRBD2. J was trimmed by 2 bases and V by 5 bases; bases with no gene match: 15. The CDR3 sequence is 18 residues long. Germline loops: CDR1 SSHAT, CDR2 FNYEAQ (reference sequence). The CDR3 loop is CASSMPPLILAGQETQYF. CDR3 DNA: TGTGCCAGCAGCATGCCCCCTTTGATCCTAGCGGGGCAAGAGACCCAGTACTTC.

V gene TRBV19 combines with J gene TRBJ1-5; 9 positions agree with TRBD1. Trimming removed 7 bases from V and 6 bases from J; junction bases left unmatched: 19. CDR3 length: 18 amino acids. The germline CDR1 and CDR2 sequences are LNHDA and SQIVND (reference sequence). The CDR3 protein is CASNGQGQVMGIGQPQHF. The CDR3 nucleotides are TGTGCCAGTAACGGACAGGGGCAGGTAATGGGGATCGGTCAGCCCCAGCATTTT.